Listed below are T cell receptor beta chains from one sample, sequenced in a study of cytomegalovirus exposure and HLA in healthy donors. Here immunoSEQ multiplex PCR was the method, and the copy in TCRdb shows in-frame clones only, minus some. The data contain roughly 45,000 clones, 55% to 75% of them singletons. The sample taken for sequencing was PBMCs. The receptor source for this set is a man in his 60s in good health and CMV-seropositive. The CDR3 runs from the conserved cysteine through the conserved F or W. A D gene is named only where the DNA matches it firmly. Clone sizes are given selectively: once, few, many, or a class where the clone is expanded.

>-|TRBV2|TRBJ1-2|12|-
CARAGVWDGYTF
TGTGCCCGCGCAGGGGTTTGGGATGGCTACACCTTC
>few|TRBV6-6|TRBJ1-1|14|-
CASSYQGMNTEAFF
TGTGCCAGCAGTTATCAGGGCATGAACACTGAAGCTTTCTTT
>few|TRBV19|TRBJ2-1|13|TRBD1
CASRAGTALEQFF
TGTGCCAGTAGAGCAGGGACAGCCCTTGAGCAGTTCTTC
>-|TRBV7-8|TRBJ2-1|12|-
CASSLAATEQFF
TGTGCCAGCAGCTTAGCCGCGACAGAGCAGTTCTTC
>-|TRBV6-5|TRBJ1-1|12|-
CASRPPGAEAFF
TGTGCCAGCAGACCCCCAGGGGCTGAAGCTTTCTTT
>-|TRBV7-9|TRBJ2-7|19|TRBD2
CASSSGYRGSSGRTYEQYF
TGTGCCAGCAGCTCAGGGTACAGGGGTTCTAGCGGGAGGACCTACGAGCAGTACTTC
>-|TRBV5-3|TRBJ2-1|18|TRBD2
CARSGGPSGSETYNEQFF
TGTGCCAGAAGCGGGGGTCCTAGCGGGAGCGAGACCTACAATGAGCAGTTCTTC
>once|TRBV5-1|TRBJ2-2|15|-
CASSLGSEGTGELFF
TGCGCCAGCAGCTTGGGAAGCGAGGGTACCGGGGAGCTGTTTTTT
>-|TRBV29-1|TRBJ2-3|14|TRBD2
CSVDGTSLPDTQYF
TGCAGCGTTGATGGGACTAGCTTGCCAGATACGCAGTATTTT
>-|TRBV14|TRBJ1-4|15|-
CASSRNGPRGEKLFF
TGTGCCAGCAGCCGGAACGGGCCTCGGGGTGAAAAACTGTTTTTT
>-|TRBV2|TRBJ2-7|15|TRBD2
CASKILAGVSYEQYF
TGTGCCAGCAAGATACTAGCGGGAGTGTCCTACGAGCAGTACTTC
>-|TRBV21-1|TRBJ1-4|14|-
CASSTTGSNEKLFF
TGTGCCAGCAGCACCACAGGGTCTAATGAAAAACTGTTTTTT